Shown below are 23 T cell receptor beta chains from a single sample sequenced in a study of T cell clonality in common variable immunodeficiency (dated by TCRdb to the mid-2010s). Results the study describes overall, beyond this receptor: Fewer deletions and N-nucleotide insertions were reportedly observed in CVID TCRbeta sequences, and highly modified clones with 13 or more V deletions were reportedly absent from CVID TCRbeta sequences.

The antigens for these receptors are not known. Libraries were prepared through the immunoSEQ multiplex PCR assay. TCRdb stores this immuneACCESS table with in-frame sequences only. Part of the clones is absent; in the studies checked, under half of the shortfall reflects unresolved V genes, and no reason is known for the rest. With about 20,000 clones recorded, this sample contains no clone counted only once. About 2.5% of the sample lies in the top ten. Input material: peripheral blood mononuclear cells. The receptors stem from a human donor with common variable immunodeficiency.

This clone was counted a few times. The CDR3 end is not reached by the read, which stops 3 residues before it; the germline J gene fills it in. The chain links TRBV19 to TRBJ2-2; 8 bases align to TRBD2. The germline V gene has CDR1 LNHDA and CDR2 SQIVND (reference sequence). Losses at the gene ends were 6 bases for V and 5 bases for J; bases not matched to a gene: 5. The CDR3 runs to 14 residues. The DNA read from the CDR3 is TGTGCCAGTAGACTAGCGGAGAGAACCGGGGAG. It specifies CASRLAERTGE. The CDR3 in full is CASRLAERTGELFF.

Turning to this clone: Read data end 3 residues before the CDR3 end; the end is taken from the germline J gene. V and J are TRBV7-2 and TRBJ1-2; 11 bases are a match to TRBD1. CDR1 is SGHTA and CDR2 is FQGNSA in the germline V gene. The CDR3 totals 13 residues. The part of the CDR3 DNA that was read is TGTGCCAGCAGCTGGGGACAGGGGGGCGGC. Amino acids: CASSWGQGGG. The entire CDR3 sequence reads CASSWGQGGGYTF.

A note on this clone: The CDR3 end lies 3 residues beyond the end of the read and is filled in from the germline J gene. The chain is built from TRBV2 and TRBJ1-3; D remains unclear. Per the germline V gene, CDR1 is SNHLY and CDR2 is FYNNEI. The CDR3 sequence is 12 residues long. V gave up 6 bases and J gave up 2 bases, with 5 bases separating them. The chain's CDR3 is CASSVAGNTIYF. The part of the CDR3 DNA that was read is TGTGCCAGCAGCGTAGCTGGAAACACC.

This clone was detected a few times. The read stops 3 residues short of the end of the CDR3; the missing end is completed from the germline J gene. The chain links TRBV7-9 to TRBJ1-1, with a weak D call TRBD1 (6 bases). The CDR3 length is 13 residues. Germline lookup yields CDR1 SEHNR and CDR2 FQNEAQ (reference sequence). CDR3 DNA, as far as it was read: TGTGCCAGCAGCTTATCAGGGGCGCCAGAC. Its translation is CASSLSGAPD. The entire CDR3 protein is CASSLSGAPDAFF.

This clone was counted between two and nine times. The read ends 3 residues before the CDR3 terminus; that terminus is restored from the germline J gene. Other DNA sequences in the same sample also yield this CDR3. This rearrangement joins TRBV19 to TRBJ1-5; 7 nucleotides align to TRBD1. This CDR3 has 15 residues. Germline V gene data show CDR1 as LNHDA and CDR2 as SQIVND (reference sequence). With V trimmed by 5 bases and J by 4 bases, 8 bases remained unmatched. The CDR3 bases that were read are TGTGCCAGTAGTCCCGACAGGGTAGGTAATCAGCCC. Its protein is CASSPDRVGNQP. The full-length CDR3 reads as CASSPDRVGNQPQHF.

As for this clone: The CDR3 end is not reached by the read, which stops 3 residues before it; the germline J gene fills it in. The chain combines TRBV19 with TRBJ1-6, with D perhaps TRBD1 (5 bases). The CDR3 contains 17 residues. Trimming removed 0 bases from V and 7 bases from J, with 16 bases in between. Germline V gene lookup returns CDR1 LNHDA and CDR2 SQIVND (reference sequence). This chain's CDR3 is CASSIDRQGRGNSPLHF. The CDR3 bases that were read are TGTGCCAGTAGTATAGATCGGCAGGGAAGAGGAAATTCACCC.

A few counts support this clone. The CDR3 end is not reached by the read, which stops 3 residues before it; the germline J gene fills it in. The chain carries TRBV18 and TRBJ2-2; possibly TRBD2 for D (6 bases). Germline lookup yields CDR1 KGHSH and CDR2 LQKENI. The V end lost 5 bases, the J end lost 2 bases, and 15 bases lay between the germline ends. CDR3 size: 16 residues. The CDR3 DNA, read in part, is TGTGCCAGCTCATCCGGGACTTCTCTAAACACCGGGGAG. Residues: CASSSGTSLNTGE. The CDR3 in full is CASSSGTSLNTGELFF.

Notes on this clone: The read falls 3 residues short of the CDR3 end, and the missing part is taken from the germline J gene. This rearrangement joins TRBV7-7 to TRBJ2-2, with D possibly matching TRBD1 (8 bases). Germline lookup yields CDR1 SSHAT and CDR2 FNYEAQ (reference sequence). The V and J ends lost 5 bases and 5 bases respectively, with 21 bases between them. The CDR3 sequence is 17 residues long. CDR3 bases read: TGTGCCAGCAGCCACGGGGGGCAGGGGGCACGTACCGGGGAG. This gives the protein CASSHGGQGARTGE. The entire CDR3 protein is CASSHGGQGARTGELFF.

Concerning this clone: The observed sequence ends 3 residues before the CDR3 terminus, with the missing tail filled in from the germline J gene. The gene calls are TRBV2 and TRBJ2-6; a weak D match, TRBD2 (5 bases). The CDR3 contains 13 residues. The germline V gene encodes CDR1 SNHLY and CDR2 FYNNEI. Deletions cut 6 bases from V and 5 bases from J, with 8 bases between. CDR3 in amino acids: CASSGEWANVLTF. CDR3 DNA (partial): TGTGCCAGCAGCGGGGAATGGGCCAACGTC.

This clone was seen only a few times. With the read ending 3 residues before the CDR3 end, the germline J gene is used to fill in that end. This chain links TRBV2 with TRBJ1-4, with a tentative D call TRBD1 (5 bases). The CDR3 contains 14 residues. Germline CDR1 and CDR2: SNHLY and FYNNEI. V lost 6 bases and J 10 bases, leaving 18 bases between the germline ends. CDR3 DNA, as far as it was read: TGTGCCAGCAGACCCGACCCCGGGGGTGGAAAA. Translated: CASRPDPGGGK. The entire CDR3 protein is CASRPDPGGGKLFF.

This clone has only a few counts. The sequenced fragment ends 3 residues before the CDR3 boundary, so the rest is inferred from the germline J gene. The V and J genes are TRBV19 and TRBJ2-1; no reliable D call. CDR1 LNHDA and CDR2 SQIVND come from the germline V gene (reference sequence). CDR3 size: 17 residues. Trimming left V 3 bases short and J 1 base short, with 16 bases between. The CDR3 loop reads CASSIPLERVSYNEQFF. The covered CDR3 bases are TGTGCCAGTAGTATCCCTCTCGAGCGAGTTTCCTACAATGAG. Complete variable domain (other parts from reference TRBV19 and TRBJ2-1): DGGITQSPKYLFRKEGQNVTLSCEQNLNHDAMYWYRQDPGQGLRLIYYSQIVNDFQKGDIAEGYSVSREKKESFPLTVTSAQKNPTAFYLCASSIPLERVSYNEQFFGPGTRLTVL.

The CDR3 sequence: CASSEGGTEAFF. The CDR3 DNA, read in part, is TGTGCCAGCTCTGAAGGGGGCACTGAA. V gene TRBV18 combines with J gene TRBJ1-1; perhaps TRBD1 as D (6 bases). The read gets to within 3 residues of the CDR3 end, and the germline J gene fills in the rest. The germline gives CDR1 KGHSH, CDR2 LQKENI. Trimming pared 6 bases from V and 4 bases from J, leaving 9 bases between. The CDR3 consists of 12 residues.

This clone was counted between two and nine times. The read halts 3 residues ahead of the CDR3 end, with the missing end drawn from the germline J gene. The chain is built from TRBV2 and TRBJ2-3; maybe TRBD1 (6 bases). There are 14 residues in the CDR3. Looked up from germline, CDR1 is SNHLY and CDR2 is FYNNEI. The V end lost 4 bases, the J end lost 3 bases, and 11 bases lay between the germline ends. Incomplete CDR3 DNA: TGTGCCAGCAGTGGGGCAGGGGAAACAGATACG. It encodes CASSGAGETDT. The entire CDR3 protein reads CASSGAGETDTQYF.

This clone has more than one count but fewer than ten. Its ends do not fully match the called genes, so a read error is possible. The read ends 3 residues before the CDR3 terminus; that terminus is restored from the germline J gene. V usage is TRBV19 and J usage is TRBJ1-5, with D uncertain. The CDR3 runs to 15 residues. The germline V gene has CDR1 LNHDA and CDR2 SQIVND (reference sequence). Incomplete CDR3 DNA: TGTGCCAGTAGTATACAGGCTATTGGCAAGCAGCCC. Translated, it gives CASSIQAIGKQP. The whole CDR3 protein is CASSIQAIGKQPQHF.

This clone was picked up a small number of times. The CDR3 end lies 3 residues beyond the end of the read and is filled in from the germline J gene. The rearrangement links TRBV7-2 to TRBJ2-5, with 10 bases that match TRBD1. After removal of 5 bases from V and 5 bases from J, the junction contained 8 bases not matched to a gene. This CDR3 is 15 amino acids long. Germline lookup yields CDR1 SGHTA and CDR2 FQGNSA. CDR3 loop: CASSPRTGGLETQYF. Partial CDR3 DNA: TGTGCCAGCAGCCCCCGGACAGGGGGATTGGAGACC.

This clone was observed a handful of times. The sequenced CDR3 bases are TGTGCCAGTAGTATAGCAGGGTCTAACACTGAA. Protein sequence: CASSIAGSNTE. The full CDR3 protein reads CASSIAGSNTEAFF. The V call is TRBV19, the J call TRBJ1-1; D is perhaps TRBD1 (5 bases). The read gets to within 3 residues of the CDR3 end, and the germline J gene fills in the rest. CDR3 size: 14 residues. From germline, CDR1 is LNHDA and CDR2 SQIVND (reference sequence). V lost 1 base and J lost 2, with 8 bases in between.

To note about this clone: The sequenced fragment ends 3 residues before the CDR3 boundary, so the rest is inferred from the germline J gene. This sequence joins TRBV7-2 and TRBJ2-4, with 12 bases that match TRBD2. CDR1 and CDR2 from the germline V gene are SGHTA and FQGNSA. The length of the CDR3 is 15 residues. Partial CDR3 DNA: TGTGCCAGCAGCTTAGGAGGGACTAGCGGGTATCGT. This sequence encodes CASSLGGTSGYR. The full CDR3 protein reads CASSLGGTSGYRQYF.

Notes on this clone: The CDR3 end is not reached by the read, which stops 3 residues before it; the germline J gene fills it in. The V call is TRBV7-6, the J call TRBJ2-3; 7 bases are a match to TRBD2. This CDR3 is 16 amino acids long. With 1 base clipped from V and 3 bases from J, the junction kept 7 bases outside the gene matches. Germline V gives CDR1 SGHVS, CDR2 FNYEAQ. CDR3 DNA (partial): TGTGCCAGCAGCTTAGTGGGGGGAGGGCCGACAGATACG. Translated: CASSLVGGGPTDT. The whole CDR3 protein is CASSLVGGGPTDTQYF.

This clone was picked up a small number of times. The sequence runs out 3 residues before the end of the CDR3; the remainder is reconstructed from the germline J gene. V is TRBV7-9 and J is TRBJ2-1; maybe TRBD1 (6 bases). V lost 6 bases and J lost 8, with 14 bases in between. The germline CDR1 and CDR2 sequences are SEHNR and FQNEAQ (reference sequence). CDR3 length equals 13 residues. The part of the CDR3 DNA that was read is TGTGCCAGCAGTCCTGGGGGCCGGGATGAG. This gives the protein CASSPGGRDE. In full, the CDR3 is CASSPGGRDEQFF.

This clone was seen a few times. Read sequence stops 3 residues before the CDR3 end, and the germline J gene provides the missing end. The V and J genes are TRBV2 and TRBJ2-4; TRBD1 might be the D (6 bases). The ends were cut back, 1 base at V and 1 base at J, with 11 bases in the middle. The germline V gene encodes CDR1 SNHLY and CDR2 FYNNEI. The CDR3 spans 16 residues. CDR3 DNA, as far as it was read: TGTGCCAGCAGTGAAGGGGGGCGCGAGGCCAAAAACATT. It yields the protein CASSEGGREAKNI. The whole CDR3 sequence is CASSEGGREAKNIQYF.

Details on this clone: The CDR3 goes on 3 residues after the read ends, and that part is filled in from the germline J gene. The chain links TRBV2 to TRBJ2-5; 8 positions match TRBD1. This CDR3 has 15 amino acids. V lost 1 base to trimming and J lost 2 bases; unmatched junction nucleotides: 3. Germline CDR1 is SNHLY and CDR2 is FYNNEI. The CDR3 protein is CASSEEGTGQETQYF. CDR3 DNA, as far as it was read: TGTGCCAGCAGTGAAGAAGGGACAGGACAAGAGACC.

This clone is classed as medium-sized. The read finishes 3 residues shy of the CDR3 end, and the germline J gene is used to complete it. The chain uses TRBV28 and TRBJ2-2; 7 positions agree with TRBD1. The germline CDR1 and CDR2 sequences are MDHEN and SYDVKM. Trimming at V came to 5 bases and at J to 4 bases, leaving 7 bases not matched to a gene. CDR3 size: 15 residues. CDR3 residues: CASSTGTVSTGELFF. The DNA read from the CDR3 is TGTGCCAGCAGTACCGGGACAGTGAGCACCGGGGAG.

For this clone: The read is 3 residues too short to cover the CDR3 end, so that end is filled in from the germline J gene. This rearrangement joins TRBV7-3 to TRBJ1-3, with 7 bases aligning to TRBD1. The CDR3 is made up of 18 amino acids. V lost 1 base to trimming and J lost 3 bases; unmatched junction nucleotides: 12. Per the germline V gene, CDR1 is SGHTA and CDR2 is FQGTGA. The CDR3 here is CASSLIGGGDLGGNTIYF. CDR3 bases read: TGTGCCAGCAGCTTAATCGGAGGGGGCGACCTTGGTGGAAACACC.